The rows below give T cell receptor beta chains drawn from one sample of a study of T cells after yellow fever vaccination. MiXCR, run by TCRdb on the 5' RACE reads, gives a single entry per CDR3 protein. The repertoire consists of a few hundred thousand distinct CDR3 sequences, with roughly 6.8% occurring once and the leading ten covering 15% to 20%. Sequencing used PBMCs, obtained approximately 40 days after the first yellow fever vaccination. These receptors were obtained from a man in his late teens or twenties who received the YFV17D yellow fever vaccine. Each CDR3 is given with its conserved first and last residue. The D gene is left open where the match is weak. Clone size is shown for a subset of rows, as once, few, many or a class of expanded clone.

>.|TRBD1|TRBJ1-6|TRBV5-1
CASTNRDRNNSPLHF
TGCGCCAGCACCAACCGGGACAGAAATAATTCACCCCTCCACTTT
>few|TRBD1|TRBJ1-2|TRBV6-5
CASSYSGQLYGYTF
TGTGCCAGCAGTTACTCGGGACAGCTCTATGGCTACACCTTC
>.|.|TRBJ1-4|TRBV20-1
CSARGVQGDEKLFF
TGCAGTGCTAGAGGGGTACAGGGAGATGAAAAACTGTTTTTT
>.|TRBD1|TRBJ2-5|TRBV7-2
CASSFDGQGGKTQYF
TGTGCCAGCAGCTTCGATGGACAGGGCGGGAAGACCCAGTACTTC
>many|.|TRBJ2-7|TRBV18
CASSPTPVYEQYF
TGTGCCAGCTCACCGACTCCTGTGTACGAGCAGTACTTC
>.|TRBD2|TRBJ2-1|TRBV12-3/TRBV12-4
CASSTLAGGPNEQFF
TGTGCCAGCAGCACACTAGCGGGGGGGCCGAATGAGCAGTTCTTC
>few|.|TRBJ2-6|TRBV9
CASSPRALGPSGANVLTF
TGTGCCAGCAGCCCAAGGGCCTTGGGCCCGTCTGGGGCCAACGTCCTGACTTTC
>few|TRBD1|TRBJ1-1|TRBV18
CASSPFAGDRIMNTEAFF
TGTGCCAGCTCACCATTCGCCGGGGACAGAATTATGAACACTGAAGCTTTCTTT
>few|.|TRBJ2-2|TRBV7-9
CASSSGVLNTGELFF
TGTGCCAGCAGCTCCGGGGTTCTAAACACCGGGGAGCTGTTTTTT
>few|TRBD1|TRBJ1-5|TRBV4-1
CASSQGQGAKAQPQHF
TGCGCCAGCAGCCAAGGACAGGGGGCCAAAGCTCAGCCCCAGCATTTT
>few|.|TRBJ2-5|TRBV7-2
CASSLGSGRTQETQYF
TGTGCCAGCAGCTTAGGATCGGGTCGGACCCAAGAGACCCAGTACTTC
>few|TRBD2|TRBJ2-3|TRBV20-1
CSARDPLAGTDTQYF
TGCAGTGCTAGAGATCCCCTAGCGGGCACAGATACGCAGTATTTT
>few|.|TRBJ2-2|TRBV5-1
CASSSGAGASTGELFF
TGCGCCAGCAGCTCAGGGGCAGGGGCTAGCACCGGGGAGCTGTTTTTT
>.|.|TRBJ2-6|TRBV7-2
CASSLNPYSGANVLTF
TGTGCCAGCAGCTTAAATCCCTACTCTGGGGCCAACGTCCTGACTTTC
>many|.|TRBJ1-6|TRBV4-3
CASSQEGNSPLHF
TGCGCCAGCAGCCAAGAGGGTAATTCACCCCTCCACTTT
>few|TRBD2|TRBJ2-1|TRBV20-1
CSAYDPGRGNEQFF
TGCAGTGCTTATGATCCGGGGAGGGGCAATGAGCAGTTCTTC
>.|.|TRBJ2-1|TRBV6-2/TRBV6-3
CASSYSGRGGYNEQFF
TGTGCCAGCAGTTACTCGGGCAGGGGTGGCTACAATGAGCAGTTCTTC
>few|.|TRBJ2-3|TRBV3-1
CASSLWAGPSADVVDTQYF
TGTGCCAGCAGCCTCTGGGCGGGTCCTAGCGCGGACGTCGTAGATACGCAGTATTTT
>few|.|TRBJ2-7|TRBV3-1
CASSRGHTSSYEQYF
TGTGCCAGCAGCCGAGGACACACGAGCTCCTACGAGCAGTACTTC
>few|.|TRBJ1-1|TRBV11-2
CASSFAGLNTEAFF
TGTGCCAGCAGCTTTGCAGGGCTGAACACTGAAGCTTTCTTT
>.|TRBD1|TRBJ1-2|TRBV7-3
CASSQGGGPLFGGYTF
TGTGCCAGCAGCCAGGGGGGAGGGCCCCTCTTTGGAGGCTACACCTTC
>few|TRBD2|TRBJ2-7|TRBV5-1
CASSPGPSGTYEQYF
TGCGCCAGCAGCCCGGGACCTAGCGGGACCTACGAGCAGTACTTC
>.|.|TRBJ2-2|TRBV20-1
CSARNPRRETGELFF
TGCAGTGCTAGAAACCCCCGCCGGGAGACCGGGGAGCTGTTTTTT
>few|.|TRBJ2-1|TRBV12-5
CASGLITRAGGLRGSSYNEQFF
TGTGCTAGTGGTTTGATTACTCGGGCAGGGGGTCTGCGGGGGAGCTCCTACAATGAGCAGTTCTTC
>many|.|TRBJ2-3|TRBV4-3
CASSQETWADTQYF
TGCGCCAGCAGCCAAGAAACCTGGGCAGATACGCAGTATTTT
>.|.|TRBJ2-5|TRBV20-1
CSARSGGGWETQYF
TGCAGTGCTAGGTCAGGAGGGGGCTGGGAGACCCAGTACTTC
>few|TRBD2|TRBJ2-5|TRBV29-1
CSVVLAGGPPEETQYF
TGCAGCGTTGTCTTAGCGGGGGGGCCCCCTGAAGAGACCCAGTACTTC
>many|.|TRBJ1-6|TRBV9
CASSVDGRDSPLHF
TGTGCCAGCAGCGTAGACGGCCGGGATTCACCCCTCCACTTT
>.|TRBD1|TRBJ1-2|TRBV4-1
CASSQEPRSGGVVDGYTF
TGCGCCAGCAGCCAAGAACCAAGGTCAGGGGGCGTCGTGGATGGCTACACCTTC
>.|TRBD2|TRBJ2-3|TRBV10-3
CAIRMGLAGGQPKLHTDTQYF
TGTGCCATCAGGATGGGACTAGCGGGGGGGCAACCCAAACTTCACACAGATACGCAGTATTTT
>many|.|TRBJ1-5|TRBV4-1
CASSQLPLGGWQPQHF
TGCGCCAGCAGCCAACTCCCACTCGGAGGGTGGCAGCCCCAGCATTTT
>.|.|TRBJ1-1|TRBV5-4
CASSKPTAEAFF
TGTGCCAGCAGCAAACCGACAGCCGAAGCTTTCTTT
>many|TRBD1|TRBJ1-5|TRBV20-1
CSANTGDYSNQPQHF
TGCAGTGCCAACACAGGGGACTATAGCAATCAGCCCCAGCATTTT
>many|.|TRBJ2-3|TRBV25-1
CASSALAGRYVLDTQYF
TGTGCCAGCAGTGCTTTGGCAGGGAGGTATGTTTTGGATACGCAGTATTTT
>few|TRBD1|TRBJ2-1|TRBV20-1
CSARDRALLRNEQFF
TGCAGTGCTAGGGACAGGGCCCTACTTAGGAATGAGCAGTTCTTC
>many|TRBD2|TRBJ2-1|TRBV7-3
CASSSGGLAGYNEQFF
TGTGCCAGCAGTTCAGGGGGACTAGCGGGGTACAATGAGCAGTTCTTC
>.|TRBD2|TRBJ2-7|TRBV7-2
CASSFPGLAGYEQYF
TGTGCCAGCAGCTTTCCGGGACTAGCGGGTTACGAGCAGTACTTC
>.|.|TRBJ2-1|TRBV5-1
CASSLVQGTDNEQFF
TGCGCCAGCAGCTTGGTACAGGGGACTGACAATGAGCAGTTCTTC
>many|.|TRBJ2-6|TRBV11-2
CASSLTSLTGANVLTF
TGTGCCAGCAGCCTAACTAGCTTGACTGGGGCCAACGTCCTGACTTTC
>few|TRBD1|TRBJ1-4|TRBV20-1
CSASPADRVREKLFF
TGCAGTGCTAGTCCGGCGGACAGGGTTCGGGAAAAACTGTTTTTT
>.|.|TRBJ2-1|TRBV6-1
CASSEVPGSYNEQFF
TGTGCCAGCAGTGAAGTTCCGGGTTCCTACAATGAGCAGTTCTTC
>few|.|TRBJ2-1|TRBV6-2/TRBV6-3
CASSYSLAVQSYNEQFF
TGTGCCAGCAGTTATTCTTTAGCGGTGCAATCCTACAATGAGCAGTTCTTC
>many|.|TRBJ2-3|TRBV29-1
CSVDRATDTQYF
TGCAGCGTTGACAGGGCCACAGATACGCAGTATTTT
>.|.|TRBJ2-6|TRBV21-1
CASSRLTGVSEANVLTF
TGTGCCAGCAGCAGATTGACAGGGGTCTCGGAGGCCAACGTCCTGACTTTC
>.|TRBD2|TRBJ2-1|TRBV5-1
CASSPGLAGGIYNEQFF
TGCGCCAGCAGCCCCGGACTAGCGGGGGGGATCTACAATGAGCAGTTCTTC
>few|.|TRBJ1-2|TRBV4-1
CASSLNRVGLSLGYTF
TGCGCCAGCAGCCTCAACAGGGTTGGGTTAAGTCTTGGCTACACCTTC
>.|.|TRBJ2-5|TRBV7-3
CASSLIKGETQYF
TGTGCCAGCAGCTTAATAAAGGGAGAGACCCAGTACTTC
>many|.|TRBJ1-5|TRBV6-2/TRBV6-3
CASSYSPGERNQPQHF
TGTGCCAGCAGTTACTCGCCGGGGGAGCGCAATCAGCCCCAGCATTTT
>.|.|TRBJ1-2|TRBV20-1
CSARTGDHDTF
TGCAGTGCTAGAACTGGGGATCACGACACCTTC